These T cell receptor beta chains were read from a single sample in a study of OX40 agonist ivuxolimab in advanced cancers. Profiling relied on immunoSEQ multiplex PCR, and the TCRdb table lists in-frame clones only, not all of them. The sample holds about 77,000 clones, 85% to 95% seen once. The sample consisted of CD4+ or CD8+ T cells sorted from blood, taken in a trial of the OX40 agonist ivuxolimab. The receptors derive from an adult with an advanced solid tumor such as melanoma, head and neck, liver or kidney cancer. CDR3s include the opening cysteine and the closing phenylalanine or tryptophan.

j_call,v_call,cdr3_aa
TRBJ2-1,TRBV28,CASSISRDWTSSYNEQFF
TRBJ2-1,TRBV7-9,CASSLEQGKQFF
TRBJ1-5,TRBV7-9,CASSSEGAVQPQHF
TRBJ1-1,TRBV7-9,CASSWTGIGNTEAFF
TRBJ2-1,TRBV7-9,CASSSGTSGRVYEQFF
TRBJ1-1,TRBV27,CASSLWGWGGRTNTEAFF
TRBJ1-2,TRBV4-3,CASSQDWGRDPSYGYTF
TRBJ1-5,TRBV7-2,CASSLGGMGNQPQHF
TRBJ2-4,TRBV28,CASSLSLGTSGLAKNIQYF
TRBJ2-7,TRBV7-2,CASSFDGRGTLYEQYF
TRBJ2-5,TRBV9,CASSAGQGAMETQYF
TRBJ2-5,TRBV27,CASSLGGRAGETQYF
TRBJ1-1,TRBV6-5,CASGYKNTEAFF
TRBJ1-1,TRBV9,CASSVAGTGGRDTEAFF
TRBJ1-1,TRBV11-2,CASSTRQGWSEAFF
TRBJ1-1,TRBV5-1,CASSLGRGMNTEAFF
TRBJ1-1,TRBV4-3,CASSHGVGGAEAFF
TRBJ1-2,TRBV7-9,CASSVKGQELSNYGYTF
TRBJ2-3,TRBV19,CASSTGRLAPSTDTQYF
TRBJ2-3,TRBV6-5,CASSYSPYVWTDTQYF
TRBJ2-5,TRBV7-7,CASSYGTSGETQYF
TRBJ2-1,TRBV7-2,CASSLEGTSGRFYNEQFF
TRBJ1-2,TRBV7-9,CASSLQGLDYGYTF
TRBJ1-2,TRBV2,CASSEDSLNPYGYTF
TRBJ2-7,TRBV5-4,CASSYDRIPYEQYF
TRBJ2-1,TRBV4-2,CASSPSRDSYNEQFF
TRBJ1-5,TRBV7-3,CASSNFRDRGLRAQHF
TRBJ2-7,TRBV27,CATRLGAYEQYF
TRBJ1-3,TRBV28,CAAGTWGQNSGNTIYF
TRBJ2-3,TRBV5-8,CASSRPKMELAGGPDTQYF
TRBJ1-1,TRBV6-5,CASSWVMANTEAFF
TRBJ1-5,TRBV10-3,CAISESARVGNQPQHF
TRBJ1-6,TRBV6-1,CASSVDRGLVSPLHF
TRBJ1-3,TRBV5-6,CASSFVQGGGNTIYF
TRBJ1-1,TRBV4-3,CASSQDLGSNTEAFF
TRBJ1-6,TRBV4-1,CASSQDAAQGWNSPLHF